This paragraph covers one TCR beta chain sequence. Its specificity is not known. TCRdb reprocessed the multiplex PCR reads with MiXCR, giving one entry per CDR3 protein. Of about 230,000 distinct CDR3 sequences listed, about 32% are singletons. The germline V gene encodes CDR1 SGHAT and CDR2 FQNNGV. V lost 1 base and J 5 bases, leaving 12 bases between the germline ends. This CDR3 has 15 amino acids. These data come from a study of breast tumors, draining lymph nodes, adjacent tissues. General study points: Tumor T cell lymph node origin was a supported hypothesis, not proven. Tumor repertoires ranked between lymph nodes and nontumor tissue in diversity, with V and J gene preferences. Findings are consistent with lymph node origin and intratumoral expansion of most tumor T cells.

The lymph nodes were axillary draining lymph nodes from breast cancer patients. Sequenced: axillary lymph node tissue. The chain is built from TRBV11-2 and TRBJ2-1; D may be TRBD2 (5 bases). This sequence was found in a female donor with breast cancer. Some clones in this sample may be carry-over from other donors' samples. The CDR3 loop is CASSLALAVDNEQFF. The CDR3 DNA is TGTGCCAGCAGCTTAGCCCTAGCAGTCGACAATGAGCAGTTCTTC. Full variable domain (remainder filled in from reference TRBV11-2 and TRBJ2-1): EAGVAQSPRYKIIEKRQSVAFWCNPISGHATLYWYQQILGQGPKLLIQFQNNGVVDDSQLPKDRFSAERLKGVDSTLKIQPAKLEDSAVYLCASSLALAVDNEQFFGPGTRLTVL.